This TCR beta chain was found in a study of OX40 agonist ivuxolimab in advanced cancers. Study context: Prior checkpoint blockade (anti-PD-1, anti-PD-L1 or anti-CTLA-4) was permitted; approximately 44% had it.

Trimming removed 0 bases at V and 4 bases at J, with 7 bases between. The CDR3 is made up of 13 amino acids. Per the germline V gene, CDR1 is SGHRS and CDR2 is YFSETQ. Assay: immunoSEQ multiplex PCR; the TCRdb copy retains only in-frame clones and omits some. The sample lists tens of thousands of clones, 90% occurring once. The specimen comprised CD4+ or CD8+ T cells sorted from blood, sampled in a trial of the OX40 agonist ivuxolimab. This chain joins TRBV5-1 and TRBJ1-2, with a possible D match to TRBD1 (6 bases). The TCR sequence derives from an adult with an advanced solid tumor such as melanoma, head and neck, liver or kidney cancer. In nucleotides, the CDR3 is TGCGCCAGCAGCTTGGAGGGGGGCTATGGCTACACCTTC. Its protein product is CASSLEGGYGYTF.